This T cell receptor delta chain was observed in a study of gamma-delta chains in newborns, infants, children. Background on the study: Microbial exposure reportedly drives polyclonal innate γδ T cell expansion after birth.

This clone is medium-sized (0.01 to 0.1%) in the sample. TCRdb fed the reads to CATT. There are more than 3,000 delta-chain clones in the sample; around 4% occur only once, and 4.5% to 6.5% lies in the top ten. The CDR3 has 16 residues. With 1 base clipped from V and 3 bases from J, the junction kept 9 bases outside the gene matches. In germline, CDR1 is GEAIGNYY, CDR2 EKD. The chain joins TRDV2 to TRDJ1; 8 bases are a match to TRDD3. The clonotype was recovered from a child who was a newborn, infant or young child, either healthy, febrile or measles-vaccinated (not recorded which). The specimen was blood. CDR3 nucleotides: TGTGCCTGTGACACGCTCGGGGGGGATAGGGCCGATAAACTCATCTTT. Amino acid sequence: CACDTLGGDRADKLIF.